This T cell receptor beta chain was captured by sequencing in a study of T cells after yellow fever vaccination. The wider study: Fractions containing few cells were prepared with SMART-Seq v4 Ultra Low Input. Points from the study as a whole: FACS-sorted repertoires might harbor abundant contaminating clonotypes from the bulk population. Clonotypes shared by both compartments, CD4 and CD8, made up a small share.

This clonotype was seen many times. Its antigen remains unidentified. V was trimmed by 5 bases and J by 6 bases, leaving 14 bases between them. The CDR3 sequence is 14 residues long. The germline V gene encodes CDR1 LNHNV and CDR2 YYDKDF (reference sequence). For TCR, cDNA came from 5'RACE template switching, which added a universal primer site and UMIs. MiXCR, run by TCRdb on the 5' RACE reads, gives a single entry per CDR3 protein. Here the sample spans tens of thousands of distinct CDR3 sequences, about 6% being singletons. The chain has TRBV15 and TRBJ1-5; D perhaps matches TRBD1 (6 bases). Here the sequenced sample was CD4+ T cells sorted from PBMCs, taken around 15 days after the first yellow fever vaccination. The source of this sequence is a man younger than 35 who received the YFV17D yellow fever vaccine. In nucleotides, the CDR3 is TGTGCCACCAGCGGCTCAGGGGTGGGTCAGCCCCAGCATTTT. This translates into CATSGSGVGQPQHF.